This T cell receptor beta chain was captured by sequencing in a study of blood T cells in healthy people across ages (dated by TCRdb to between 2014 and 2017). In terms of the full investigation: In model experiments, roughly one uniquely barcoded TCR beta cDNA molecule per two T cells was captured by template switching. To track age-related changes in TCR beta repertoire diversity, the study relied on deep sequencing normalized with unique cDNA molecular identifiers. Four age groups were formed from the donors: young (average approximately 16 years), middle-aged (approximately 40), aged (about 62) and long-lived (approximately 78). To avoid experimental bias, donors of different ages were distributed randomly across sequencing lanes. The study analyzed two additional independent replicas of 1 million unique cDNA reads from the same blood draw for two donors, one aged 18 to 30 and one aged 80 or older. Here is what the overall study found, with its caveats: Compared with the aged group, the long-lived group had more naive CD4+ T cells, fewer expanded clones and increased TCR diversity, suggesting age selection. Observed TCR beta diversity per million T cells fell roughly linearly with age, and a significant reduction was already apparent by age about 36. Estimates of total diversity based on one million sequenced T cells were considered lower bounds and underestimates. The percentage of naive T cells measured by flow cytometry correlated strongly with observed TCR beta diversity. Donor CMV infection status was unknown, potentially confounding age-related changes in expanded clonotypes. Because profiling used bulk unsorted PBMCs, naive and antigen-experienced compartments could not be compared conclusively.

The 39 donors, aged about 6 to 95 years, were systemically healthy Caucasian individuals from Russia. Each donor gave around 9.9 milliliters of peripheral blood, collected into EDTA-treated Vacutainer tubes. Ficoll-Paque density-gradient centrifugation was used to isolate PBMCs, with at least 6.5 million per sample. Trizol reagent was used to extract total RNA from PBMCs, with at least 6 micrograms per sample. For every donor, an aliquot of PBMCs went through flow cytometry to measure the percentages of naive CD45RAhigh/CD27high T cells. Trimming costs V 7 bases and J 8 bases, and their ends lie 11 bases apart. The CDR3, cysteine through phenylalanine, is 11 amino acids long. CDR3 DNA only is kept here, 33 bases in frame from base 1. The library was made by 5' RACE. The instrument was an Illumina HiSeq 2500. A second PCR of roughly 7 to 11 cycles was performed with a sample-barcoded 5' primer and a J-beta primer mix. Each TCR beta cDNA molecule received a unique molecular identifier from a template-switch 5' adaptor carrying 12 random nucleotides. Each sample yielded at least 2.5 million CDR3-containing paired-end reads. First-strand cDNA was synthesized from all RNA with the Mint cDNA synthesis kit, primed by a TRBC-specific oligonucleotide. Following uracil-DNA glycosylase treatment, all cDNA underwent a first 18-cycle PCR with the universal primers M1SS and BC2_uni_R. In the paper's pipeline: Normalization of each sample was performed by random selection of 1 million high-quality reads, each carrying a distinct molecular identifier. Reads sharing molecular identifiers were discarded rather than binned into consensus sequences. MiTCR, set to a Q25 quality threshold and the strictest error-elimination algorithm, was used for CDR3 identification, clonotype clustering and error correction. A nonparametric unseen species model with Euler transformation was used to estimate a lower bound on total TCR beta diversity. TCRdb reanalyzed the raw reads on its own, using fastp at Q25 for trimming and MiXCR for clone calling, and kept in-frame beta chains. One record per CDR3 amino acid sequence lists the most common genes and DNA. TCRdb's processing, not the authors' own work, is the source of the V and J calls. The sample yields approximately 1.5 million distinct CDR3 sequences; about 31% were counted once. The ten largest clones capture about 11% of the sample.

This clonotype was seen a handful of times. No antigen is known for it. No base qualities exist here, and no much larger clone lies one base off it. Material for sequencing was blood. Recombination linked TRBV12-3 or TRBV12-4 to TRBJ1-2; the D gene cannot be resolved reliably. The origin of this receptor is a woman between 25 and 40 years old in good health. The DNA sequence follows: TGTGCCAGCACAGAGCTGAGCGGCTACACCTTC. It specifies CASTELSGYTF.